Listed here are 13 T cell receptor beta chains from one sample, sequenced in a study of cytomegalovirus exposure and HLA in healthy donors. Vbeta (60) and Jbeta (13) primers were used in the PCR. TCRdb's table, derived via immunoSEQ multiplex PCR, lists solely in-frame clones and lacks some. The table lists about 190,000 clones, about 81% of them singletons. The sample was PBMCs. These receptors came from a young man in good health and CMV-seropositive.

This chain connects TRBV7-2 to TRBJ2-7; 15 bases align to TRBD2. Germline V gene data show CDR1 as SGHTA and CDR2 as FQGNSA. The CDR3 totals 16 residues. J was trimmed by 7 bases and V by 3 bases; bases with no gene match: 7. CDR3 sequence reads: CASSFYGTSGGMEQYF. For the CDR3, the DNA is TGTGCCAGCAGCTTTTACGGGACTAGCGGGGGGATGGAGCAGTACTTC.

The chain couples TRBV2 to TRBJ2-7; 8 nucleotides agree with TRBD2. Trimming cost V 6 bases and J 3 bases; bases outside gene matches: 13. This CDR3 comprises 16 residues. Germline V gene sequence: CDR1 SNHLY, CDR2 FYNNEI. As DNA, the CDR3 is TGTGCCAGCAGGGAGGCCCTAGCGGGTGGGTTCTACGAGCAGTACTTC. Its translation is CASREALAGGFYEQYF.

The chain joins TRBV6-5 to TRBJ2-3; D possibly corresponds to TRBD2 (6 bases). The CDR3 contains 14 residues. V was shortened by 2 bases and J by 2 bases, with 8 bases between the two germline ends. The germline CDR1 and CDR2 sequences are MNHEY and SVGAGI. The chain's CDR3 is CASSYRTTTDTQYF. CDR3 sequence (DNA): TGTGCCAGCAGTTACAGGACTACCACAGATACGCAGTATTTT.

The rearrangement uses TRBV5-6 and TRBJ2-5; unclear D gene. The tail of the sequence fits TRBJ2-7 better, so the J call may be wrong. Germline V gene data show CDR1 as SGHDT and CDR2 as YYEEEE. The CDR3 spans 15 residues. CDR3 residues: CASSAWLGRGYEQYF. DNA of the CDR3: TGTGCCAGCAGCGCCTGGCTGGGTAGAGGCTACGAGCAGTACTTC.

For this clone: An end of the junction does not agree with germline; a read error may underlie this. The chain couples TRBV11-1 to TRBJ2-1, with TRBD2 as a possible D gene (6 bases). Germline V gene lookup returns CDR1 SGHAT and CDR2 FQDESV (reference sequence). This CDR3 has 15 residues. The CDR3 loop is CAGSTGTAAYNEQFF. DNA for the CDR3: TGTGCCGGCAGCACCGGGACTGCGGCCTACAATGAGCAGTTCTTC.

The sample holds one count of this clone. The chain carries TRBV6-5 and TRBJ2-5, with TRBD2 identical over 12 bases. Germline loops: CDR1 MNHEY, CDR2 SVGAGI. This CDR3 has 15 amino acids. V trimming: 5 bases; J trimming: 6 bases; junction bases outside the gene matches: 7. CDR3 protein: CASSHLAGGPQTQYF. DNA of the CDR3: TGTGCCAGCAGTCACCTAGCGGGGGGGCCCCAGACCCAGTACTTC.

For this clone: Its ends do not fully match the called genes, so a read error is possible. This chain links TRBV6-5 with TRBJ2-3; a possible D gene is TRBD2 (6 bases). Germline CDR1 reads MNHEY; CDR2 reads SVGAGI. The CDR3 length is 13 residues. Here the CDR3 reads CATKNDGRGTEYF. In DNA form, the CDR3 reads TGTGCCACCAAAAACGATGGGCGGGGTACGGAGTATTTT.

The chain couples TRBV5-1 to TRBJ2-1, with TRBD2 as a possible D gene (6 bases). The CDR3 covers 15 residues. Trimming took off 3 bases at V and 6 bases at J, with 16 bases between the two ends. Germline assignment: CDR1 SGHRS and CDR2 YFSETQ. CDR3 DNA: TGCGCCAGCAGCTATGGAGGGCCGGTGGGCAATGAGCAGTTCTTC. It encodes CASSYGGPVGNEQFF.

The DNA for the CDR3 is TGCGCCAGCAGCTTCGGGGACGGGGGGGCCGGGGTTTACAATGAGCAGTTCTTC. It is translated as CASSFGDGGAGVYNEQFF. The chain couples TRBV5-1 to TRBJ2-1, with 8 bases matching TRBD2. The V gene's germline CDR1 is SGHRS and CDR2 YFSETQ. This CDR3 spans 18 amino acids. The J segment lost 4 bases and the V segment lost 2 bases, leaving 14 bases of the junction unmatched.

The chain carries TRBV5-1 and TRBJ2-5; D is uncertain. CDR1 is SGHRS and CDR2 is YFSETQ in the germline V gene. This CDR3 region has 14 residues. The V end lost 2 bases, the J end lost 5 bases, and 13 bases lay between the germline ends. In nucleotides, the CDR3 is TGCGCCAGCAGCTTTACACAGTCCCGCGAGACCCAGTACTTC. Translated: CASSFTQSRETQYF. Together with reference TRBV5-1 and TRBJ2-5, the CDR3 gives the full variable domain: KAGVTQTPRYLIKTRGQQVTLSCSPISGHRSVSWYQQTPGQGLQFLFEYFSETQRNKGNFPGRFSGRQFSNSRSEMNVSTLELGDSALYLCASSFTQSRETQYFGPGTRLLVL.

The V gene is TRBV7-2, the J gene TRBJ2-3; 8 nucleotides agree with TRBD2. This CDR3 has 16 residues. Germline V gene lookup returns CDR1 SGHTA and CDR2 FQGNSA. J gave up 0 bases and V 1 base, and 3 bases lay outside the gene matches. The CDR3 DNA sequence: TGTGCCAGCAGCTTAGTGATAGCGGGAAGCACAGATACGCAGTATTTT. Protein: CASSLVIAGSTDTQYF.

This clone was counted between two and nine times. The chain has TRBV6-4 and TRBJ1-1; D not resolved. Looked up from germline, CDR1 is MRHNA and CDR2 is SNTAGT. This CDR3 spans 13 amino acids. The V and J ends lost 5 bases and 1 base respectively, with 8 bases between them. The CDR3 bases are TGTGCCAGCAGTAAAGAGGGGAACACTGAAGCTTTCTTT. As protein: CASSKEGNTEAFF.

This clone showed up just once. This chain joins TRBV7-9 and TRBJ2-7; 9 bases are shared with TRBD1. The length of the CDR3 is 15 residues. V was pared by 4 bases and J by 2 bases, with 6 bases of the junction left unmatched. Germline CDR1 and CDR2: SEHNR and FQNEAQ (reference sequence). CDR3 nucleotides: TGTGCCAGCAGCTCCTCGGACAGGGGCACCTACGAGCAGTACTTC. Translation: CASSSSDRGTYEQYF.